Listed below are T cell receptor beta chains from one sample, sequenced in a study of cytomegalovirus exposure and HLA in healthy donors. TCRdb keeps only in-frame clones here, not all; method: immunoSEQ multiplex PCR. The table has 110,000 to 150,000 clones, around four fifths seen once. Material: PBMCs. These receptors all stem from a boy aged 2-15 years in good health and CMV-seronegative. Each CDR3 is given with its conserved first and last residue. Fields, in order: clone size, J gene, V gene, D gene, CDR3 protein, CDR3 DNA. D genes are given only for firm matches. The size entry is marked missing in some rows and otherwise reads once, few, many or a size class.

- TRBJ2-7 TRBV11-2 - CASSLRGPKYF TGTGCCAGCAGCTTACGAGGGCCGAAGTACTTC
- TRBJ1-4 TRBV7-8 - CASRVQGKNEKLFF TGTGCCAGCAGAGTGCAGGGGAAAAATGAAAAACTGTTTTTT
- TRBJ2-7 TRBV6-5 - CASSPGISWGYEQYF TGTGCCAGCAGTCCCGGGATTTCGTGGGGCTACGAGCAGTACTTC
- TRBJ1-5 TRBV7-2 TRBD1 CASSRTGGGGNQPQHF TGTGCCAGCAGCAGGACAGGGGGCGGTGGCAATCAGCCCCAGCATTTT
- TRBJ2-3 TRBV6-4 TRBD2 CASSDSRGGDTQYF TGTGCCAGCAGTGACTCGCGGGGGGGCGATACGCAGTATTTT
few TRBJ1-1 TRBV4-3 - CASRLNRDTEAFF TGCGCCAGCAGACTAAACAGGGACACTGAAGCTTTCTTT
- TRBJ2-7 TRBV27 TRBD2 CASSLSGGSYEQYF TGTGCCAGCAGTTTATCGGGGGGGTCCTACGAGCAGTACTTC
few TRBJ1-1 TRBV2 - CARRTTVNTEAFF TGTGCCAGGCGAACGACAGTGAACACTGAAGCTTTCTTT
- TRBJ1-1 TRBV5-6 - CASSLARRQRTEAFF TGTGCCAGCAGCTTGGCCCGACGGCAGAGGACTGAAGCTTTCTTT
- TRBJ2-7 TRBV5-3 - CARNKGGEQYF TGTGCCAGAAACAAAGGGGGCGAGCAGTACTTC
- TRBJ2-7 TRBV6-5 - CASGQGGPYEQYF TGTGCCAGCGGTCAGGGTGGTCCCTACGAGCAGTACTTC
- TRBJ2-6 TRBV29-1 - CSVESAAGDGANVLTF TGCAGCGTTGAGTCTGCGGCAGGGGATGGGGCCAACGTCCTGACTTTC
- TRBJ2-7 TRBV10-2 TRBD1 CASRGQDVYEQYF TGCGCCAGCAGAGGACAGGACGTCTACGAGCAGTACTTC
- TRBJ2-1 TRBV2 TRBD2 CASGTSHVEQFF TGTGCCAGCGGGACTAGCCATGTTGAGCAGTTCTTC
- TRBJ2-1 TRBV6-4 TRBD2 CASSAAAGEPNEQFF TGTGCCAGCAGTGCTGCAGCGGGAGAACCCAATGAGCAGTTCTTC
- TRBJ1-6 TRBV30 - CAWGGSYNSPLHF TGTGCCTGGGGGGGGTCCTATAATTCACCCCTCCACTTT
- TRBJ2-7 TRBV19 - CASSSASGRKYEQYF TGTGCCAGTTCCTCAGCCAGCGGGCGGAAGTACGAGCAGTACTTC
once TRBJ2-7 TRBV7-3 - CASSLRRGANFSYEQYF TGTGCCAGCAGCTTGCGACGAGGCGCAAACTTCTCCTACGAGCAGTACTTC
- TRBJ2-2 TRBV7-6 - CASSLGGNTGELFF TGTGCCAGCAGCTTGGGGGGGAACACCGGGGAGCTGTTTTTT
- TRBJ2-3 TRBV5-4 TRBD2 CASSVGTSGKVNTDTQYF TGTGCCAGCAGCGTAGGGACTAGCGGGAAGGTGAACACAGATACGCAGTATTTT
- TRBJ2-5 TRBV19 - CASSISPRETQYF TGTGCCAGTAGTATATCCCCCCGAGAGACCCAGTACTTC
once TRBJ1-3 TRBV5-1 - CASSEAGGNTIYF TGCGCCAGCAGCGAGGCGGGTGGAAACACCATATATTTT
- TRBJ2-7 TRBV7-9 TRBD2 CASSPKLTSGSYEQYF TGTGCCAGCAGCCCGAAGTTGACTAGCGGATCCTACGAGCAGTACTTC
- TRBJ1-2 TRBV5-1 TRBD1 CASSVIQGEGYIF TGCGCCAGCAGCGTAATACAGGGGGAAGGCTACATCTTC
few TRBJ2-3 TRBV30 TRBD2 CAWGLVSHTQYF TGTGCCTGGGGACTAGTCTCTCATACACAGTATTTT
- TRBJ2-1 TRBV27 - CASGWGGRDVDNEQFF TGTGCCAGCGGATGGGGGGGCAGGGATGTTGACAATGAGCAGTTCTTC
- TRBJ2-2 TRBV15 - CATSTFPGELFF TGTGCCACCAGCACATTTCCCGGGGAGCTGTTTTTT
- TRBJ2-2 TRBV28 TRBD1 CASSHYRGLDTGELFF TGTGCCAGCAGTCACTACAGGGGCCTGGACACCGGGGAGCTGTTTTTT
once TRBJ2-7 TRBV7-9 TRBD1 CASSIRDRTTEQYF TGTGCCAGCAGCATCCGGGACAGGACCACCGAGCAGTACTTC
- TRBJ2-1 TRBV15 TRBD2 CATERLAGAGYNEQFF TGTGCCACGGAGAGACTAGCGGGTGCCGGCTACAATGAGCAGTTCTTC
- TRBJ2-1 TRBV29-1 TRBD1 CSVGTGENEQFF TGCAGCGTTGGGACAGGGGAGAATGAGCAGTTCTTC
once TRBJ2-7 TRBV5-1 - CASSWYYRIQSYEQYF TGCGCCAGCAGCTGGTACTACAGGATACAATCCTACGAGCAGTACTTC
once TRBJ2-1 TRBV29-1 TRBD2 CSVVPGLAGSGEQFF TGCAGCGTTGTACCGGGACTAGCGGGTTCCGGTGAGCAGTTCTTC
- TRBJ1-2 TRBV5-1 - CASSKADGNYGYTF TGCGCCAGCAGCAAGGCTGACGGGAACTATGGCTACACCTTC
- TRBJ1-1 TRBV2 - CASSERQADLNTEAFF TGTGCCAGCAGCGAGAGACAGGCCGACCTGAACACTGAAGCTTTCTTT
- TRBJ2-7 TRBV11-2 - CASRGAPSYEQYF TGTGCCAGCAGGGGGGCGCCCTCCTACGAGCAGTACTTC
- TRBJ2-1 TRBV5-4 - CASSPPSSSYNEQFF TGTGCCAGCAGCCCCCCTAGTAGCTCCTACAATGAGCAGTTCTTC
- TRBJ2-7 TRBV5-5 TRBD1 CASSRLVWDRGQYEQYF TGTGCCAGCAGCCGTCTGGTGTGGGACAGGGGTCAGTACGAGCAGTACTTC
- TRBJ2-1 TRBV6-5 - CASSADRASYNEQFF TGTGCCAGCAGCGCAGACAGAGCTTCCTACAATGAGCAGTTCTTC
few TRBJ2-5 TRBV28 TRBD1 CASSTPGQGAGETQYF TGTGCCAGCAGCACTCCGGGACAGGGAGCGGGGGAGACCCAGTACTTC
- TRBJ2-2 TRBV5-1 - CASSLAEAGITGELFF TGCGCCAGCAGCTTGGCCGAGGCAGGGATCACCGGGGAGCTGTTTTTT
- TRBJ2-1 TRBV28 TRBD2 CASSFTSGLYNEQFF TGTGCCAGCAGTTTCACTAGCGGCCTATACAATGAGCAGTTCTTC
- TRBJ1-1 TRBV11-2 - CASSFITDLNTEAFF TGTGCCAGCAGCTTTATCACAGATCTGAACACTGAAGCTTTCTTT
- TRBJ2-3 TRBV13 TRBD1 CASSSLLESTGTGETDTQYF TGTGCCAGCAGCTCCCTATTAGAAAGCACCGGGACAGGGGAGACAGATACGCAGTATTTT
- TRBJ2-5 TRBV29-1 - CSDAVTGETQYF TGCAGCGATGCTGTCACCGGGGAGACCCAGTACTTC
- TRBJ2-7 TRBV5-1 TRBD2 CASSLKLASYEQYF TGCGCCAGCAGCTTGAAACTAGCGAGCTACGAGCAGTACTTC
- TRBJ1-1 TRBV7-3 TRBD1 CASASQGTNTEAFF TGTGCCAGTGCATCACAGGGGACGAACACTGAAGCTTTCTTT
few TRBJ1-2 TRBV14 - CASSPPTGLGGYTF TGTGCCAGCAGCCCCCCCACAGGGTTGGGTGGCTACACCTTC
- TRBJ2-7 TRBV7-8 TRBD1 CASTRPGTGRTYEQYF TGTGCCAGCACCCGGCCGGGGACAGGGAGGACCTACGAGCAGTACTTC
few TRBJ1-2 TRBV6-1 - CASRNTPEGSYGYTF TGTGCCAGCAGAAACACCCCCGAGGGTAGCTATGGCTACACCTTC
few TRBJ1-1 TRBV27 - CASSSGNTEAFF TGTGCCAGCAGTTCAGGGAACACTGAAGCTTTCTTT
- TRBJ1-1 TRBV18 - CASSPGAGTEAFF TGTGCCAGCTCACCGGGGGCCGGGACTGAAGCTTTCTTT
- TRBJ2-7 TRBV28 - CASSPSIIPYEQYF TGTGCCAGCAGTCCATCAATTATTCCCTACGAGCAGTACTTC
- TRBJ2-7 TRBV7-8 TRBD2 CASSSGGREQYF TGTGCCAGCAGCTCCGGGGGGAGGGAGCAGTACTTC
- TRBJ2-1 TRBV11-1 TRBD1 CASSLFRDRGYNEQFF TGTGCCAGCAGCTTGTTTAGGGACAGGGGTTACAATGAGCAGTTCTTC
- TRBJ2-7 TRBV25-1 TRBD1 CASSVWDRSSYEQYF TGTGCCAGCAGTGTGTGGGACAGGAGTTCCTACGAGCAGTACTTC
- TRBJ2-5 TRBV18 TRBD1 CASSPRAGGSSETQYF TGTGCCAGCTCACCCCGGGCAGGGGGATCATCAGAGACCCAGTACTTC
- TRBJ1-2 TRBV18 - CASSPLPTTSTGRRGNGYTF TGTGCCAGCTCACCCCTACCGACCACCTCTACAGGGAGACGGGGCAATGGCTACACCTTC
- TRBJ1-6 TRBV4-1 - CASSQNSGPLSPLHF TGCGCCAGCAGCCAGAACAGCGGGCCGCTTTCACCCCTCCACTTT
- TRBJ1-5 TRBV19 - CASSSEVRGQPQHF TGTGCCAGTAGTTCCGAGGTACGGGGGCAGCCCCAGCATTTT